These 17 T cell receptor beta chains originate from one sample sequenced in a study of blood T cells in healthy people across ages (dated by TCRdb to the mid-2010s). Library generation was performed with 5' RACE. The data were produced on an Illumina HiSeq 2500. A second PCR of about 7 to 12 cycles was run with a J-beta primer mix and a sample-barcoded 5' primer. TCRdb's own reprocessing of the public reads used fastp at Q25 and MiXCR and kept productive beta chains. CDR3 protein sequences are deduplicated, and each keeps its most common genes and DNA. This sample is represented by over 1,500,000 distinct CDR3 sequences; 40% to 55% of them were singletons. The ten largest clones represent approximately 2% of the sample. The specimen sequenced was blood. The receptors here all came from a woman aged 40 to 49 in good health.

The sample holds many counts of this clonotype. V usage is TRBV28 and J usage is TRBJ2-5; TRBD1 agrees at 8 bases. J lost 5 bases, V lost 6 bases, and 5 bases had no gene match. Germline CDR1 and CDR2: MDHEN and SYDVKM. The CDR3 is 13 residues long. CDR3 protein: CASRTGAGETQYF. DNA for the CDR3: TGTGCCAGCAGGACAGGGGCGGGGGAGACCCAGTACTTC.

There are a few counts of this clonotype. This CDR3 reads CASSVTNSGANVLTF. The DNA of the CDR3 is TGCGCCAGCAGCGTAACAAACTCTGGGGCCAACGTCCTGACTTTC. The chain is built from TRBV4-3 and TRBJ2-6; D is unclear. The CDR3 spans 15 residues. CDR1 and CDR2 (germline): LGHNA, YSLEER. V gave up 5 bases and J gave up 0 bases, with 8 bases separating them.

The DNA of the CDR3 is TGTGCCAGCAGCGCCTTGACAGGGTATAATTCACCCCTCCACTTT. Translated: CASSALTGYNSPLHF. This sequence joins TRBV7-2 and TRBJ1-6; 7 positions agree with TRBD1. CDR1 is SGHTA and CDR2 is FQGNSA in the germline V gene. V gave up 5 bases and J gave up 4 bases; unmatched junction bases: 5. There are 15 residues in the CDR3.

Only a few counts were recorded for this clonotype. No DNA is shown, since the ends of the CDR3 on it are uncertain; the CDR3 is the one TCRdb lists. The chain is built from TRBV12-3 or TRBV12-4 and TRBJ1-2. The CDR3 numbers 14 amino acids, ends counted. CDR3 protein: CAASSLGRGYGCTF.

The chain combines TRBV4-1 with TRBJ2-5; D not certain. The CDR3 has 16 amino acids. Between the trimmed V and J ends, which lost 5 bases and 0 bases, there was a span of 16 bases. In germline, CDR1 is MGHRA, CDR2 YSYEKL. Written as DNA, the CDR3 is TGCGCCAGCAGCGCAAACCCCGCAGAATACCAAGAGACCCAGTACTTC. It specifies CASSANPAEYQETQYF.

This chain connects TRBV20-1 to TRBJ1-5; 7 bases are a match to TRBD1. The CDR3 is 15 residues long. CDR1 and CDR2 (germline): DFQATT, SNEGSKA (reference sequence). With 5 bases clipped from V and 1 base from J, the junction kept 8 bases outside the gene matches. CDR3 nucleotides: TGCAGTGCTCCCTTAAGGGGGCAGAGCAATCAGCCCCAGCATTTT. This gives the protein CSAPLRGQSNQPQHF.

This chain uses TRBV6-5 with TRBJ2-5, with D possibly being TRBD1 (6 bases). Germline V gene lookup returns CDR1 MNHEY and CDR2 SVGAGI. V was pared by 2 bases and J by 2 bases, with 12 bases between. The CDR3 covers 15 residues. The CDR3 spells CASSYGGRVQETQYF. The CDR3 bases are TGTGCCAGCAGTTACGGGGGCAGGGTTCAAGAGACCCAGTACTTC.

The chain recombines TRBV6-5 with TRBJ2-4; D is perhaps TRBD1 or TRBD2 (6 bases each). Germline CDR1 reads MNHEY; CDR2 reads SVGAGI. The CDR3 sequence is 17 residues long. Between the trimmed V and J ends, which lost 2 bases and 0 bases, there was a span of 14 bases. CDR3 amino acids: CASSYERGVIAKNIQYF. For the CDR3, the DNA is TGTGCCAGCAGTTACGAGAGGGGGGTGATAGCCAAAAACATTCAGTACTTC.

The rearrangement uses TRBV28 and TRBJ1-6, with D possibly TRBD1 on 5 matching bases. Germline V gives CDR1 MDHEN, CDR2 SYDVKM. This CDR3 is built from 15 residues. Trimming took off 6 bases at V and 0 bases at J, with 9 bases between the two ends. The CDR3 DNA sequence: TGTGCCAGCAGACGTAGGGGCTCCTATAATTCACCCCTCCACTTT. Protein: CASRRRGSYNSPLHF.

This chain joins TRBV9 and TRBJ1-4; D is uncertain. Trimming stripped 5 bases from V and 6 bases from J, with 14 bases between. The CDR3 length is 14 residues. Germline V gives CDR1 SGDLS, CDR2 YYNGEE. The CDR3 protein is CASSRRAADEKLFF. For the CDR3, the DNA is TGTGCCAGCAGTCGTCGGGCTGCTGATGAAAAACTGTTTTTT.

This clonotype was seen a single time. CDR3 residues: CASGLRGLHETQYF. For the CDR3, the DNA is TGCGCCAGCGGCCTTAGGGGTTTGCATGAGACCCAGTACTTC. This rearrangement joins TRBV5-1 to TRBJ2-7, with D maybe TRBD1 (5 bases). With the DNA end fitting TRBJ2-5 better, the J assignment may be wrong. Germline CDR1 and CDR2: SGHRS and YFSETQ. The CDR3 contains 14 residues.

This sequence joins TRBV20-1 and TRBJ2-1; 13 nucleotides line up with TRBD2. Unmatched junction bases numbered 6, after V lost 0 bases and J lost 4 bases. Germline loops: CDR1 DFQATT, CDR2 SNEGSKA (reference sequence). This CDR3 comprises 17 residues. The DNA of the CDR3 is TGCAGTGCTAGAGATCAAACTAGCGGGGGGGTGTACAATGAGCAGTTCTTC. Translating gives CSARDQTSGGVYNEQFF.

This clonotype was seen a handful of times. This sequence joins TRBV6-2 or TRBV6-3 and TRBJ2-1, with 7 nucleotides matching TRBD1. Germline loops: CDR1 MNHEY, CDR2 SVGEGT. The CDR3 is made up of 11 amino acids. V was clipped by 10 bases and J by 8 bases; unmatched bases: 5. CDR3 residues: CATAQGDEQFF. DNA of the CDR3: TGTGCCACCGCCCAGGGGGATGAGCAGTTCTTC.

This clonotype has a handful of counts. The genes are TRBV5-1 and TRBJ2-3; D is undetermined. Trimming pared 5 bases from V and 6 bases from J, leaving 13 bases between. Germline loops: CDR1 SGHRS, CDR2 YFSETQ. CDR3 size: 13 residues. The CDR3 reads CASRVGYGDTQYF. CDR3 sequence (DNA): TGCGCCAGCAGGGTCGGGTATGGTGATACGCAGTATTTT.

The chain employs TRBV9 and TRBJ2-3, with 15 bases identical to TRBD2. There are 18 residues in the CDR3. The V and J ends lost 4 bases and 0 bases, in that order; junction bases with no gene match: 6. Germline V gene sequence: CDR1 SGDLS, CDR2 YYNGEE. This CDR3 is CASSPGTSGGRSTDTQYF. The CDR3, as DNA: TGTGCCAGCAGCCCCGGGACTAGCGGGGGGCGCAGCACAGATACGCAGTATTTT.

The table lists this clonotype with a few counts. The J gene is TRBJ2-3, the V gene TRBV13; the D call may be TRBD1 or TRBD2 (5 bases each). CDR1 is PRHDT, CDR2 FYEKMQ, per germline (reference sequence). The CDR3 covers 15 residues. Trimming removed 4 bases at V and 2 bases at J, with 13 bases between. The CDR3 region has the DNA TGTGCCAGCAGCTATACCGGGACGACCACAGATACGCAGTATTTT. Protein product: CASSYTGTTTDTQYF.

There are a few counts of this clonotype. CDR3 sequence (DNA): TGTGCCAGCAGCTTAGATTCGGGAATCTATGGCTACACCTTC. It codes for CASSLDSGIYGYTF. V and J are TRBV7-2 and TRBJ1-2; D is unclear. Germline CDR1 reads SGHTA; CDR2 reads FQGNSA. The CDR3 has 14 residues. V lost 1 base to trimming and J lost 4 bases, with 10 bases between them.